This T cell receptor (beta chain) was found in a study of shared T cell receptors in the human thymus. The repertoire was sequenced with immunoSEQ multiplex PCR; TCRdb's copy has only in-frame clones and lacks some. The data hold about 710,000 clones, with around 87% observed a single time. This same sample was also part of a study on human thymus T cells. From that paper: It was from resections taken during corrective heart surgery that the thymus tissue came. V and J gene usage appeared biased in thymic and blood repertoires.

Sample: thymocytes. The TCR originated in a boy less than two years old with a congenital heart defect.

The CDR3 loop reads CASSLIRGQENTEAFF. The CDR3 nucleotides read TGTGCCAGCAGCTTAATTCGTGGACAGGAGAACACTGAAGCTTTCTTT. The J gene is TRBJ1-1, the V gene TRBV7-3; 7 bases align to TRBD1. The CDR3 spans 16 residues. The junction had 6 bases not matched to a gene; V was cut back by 1 base and J by 1 base. Per germline, CDR1 SGHTA and CDR2 FQGTGA.